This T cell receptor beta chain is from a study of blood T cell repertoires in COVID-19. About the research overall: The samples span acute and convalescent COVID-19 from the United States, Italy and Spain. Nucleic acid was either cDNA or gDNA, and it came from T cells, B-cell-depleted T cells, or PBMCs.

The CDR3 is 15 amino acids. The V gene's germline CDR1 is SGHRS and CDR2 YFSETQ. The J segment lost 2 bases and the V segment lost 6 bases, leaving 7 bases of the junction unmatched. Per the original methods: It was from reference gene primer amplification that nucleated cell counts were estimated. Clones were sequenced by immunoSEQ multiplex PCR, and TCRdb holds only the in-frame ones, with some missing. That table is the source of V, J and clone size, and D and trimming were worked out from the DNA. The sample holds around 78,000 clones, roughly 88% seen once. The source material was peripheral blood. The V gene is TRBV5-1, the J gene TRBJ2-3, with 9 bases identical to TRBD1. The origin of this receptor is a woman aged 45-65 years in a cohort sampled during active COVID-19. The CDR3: CASTLGDRVTDTQYF. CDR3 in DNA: TGCGCCAGCACCCTTGGGGACAGGGTCACAGATACGCAGTATTTT.